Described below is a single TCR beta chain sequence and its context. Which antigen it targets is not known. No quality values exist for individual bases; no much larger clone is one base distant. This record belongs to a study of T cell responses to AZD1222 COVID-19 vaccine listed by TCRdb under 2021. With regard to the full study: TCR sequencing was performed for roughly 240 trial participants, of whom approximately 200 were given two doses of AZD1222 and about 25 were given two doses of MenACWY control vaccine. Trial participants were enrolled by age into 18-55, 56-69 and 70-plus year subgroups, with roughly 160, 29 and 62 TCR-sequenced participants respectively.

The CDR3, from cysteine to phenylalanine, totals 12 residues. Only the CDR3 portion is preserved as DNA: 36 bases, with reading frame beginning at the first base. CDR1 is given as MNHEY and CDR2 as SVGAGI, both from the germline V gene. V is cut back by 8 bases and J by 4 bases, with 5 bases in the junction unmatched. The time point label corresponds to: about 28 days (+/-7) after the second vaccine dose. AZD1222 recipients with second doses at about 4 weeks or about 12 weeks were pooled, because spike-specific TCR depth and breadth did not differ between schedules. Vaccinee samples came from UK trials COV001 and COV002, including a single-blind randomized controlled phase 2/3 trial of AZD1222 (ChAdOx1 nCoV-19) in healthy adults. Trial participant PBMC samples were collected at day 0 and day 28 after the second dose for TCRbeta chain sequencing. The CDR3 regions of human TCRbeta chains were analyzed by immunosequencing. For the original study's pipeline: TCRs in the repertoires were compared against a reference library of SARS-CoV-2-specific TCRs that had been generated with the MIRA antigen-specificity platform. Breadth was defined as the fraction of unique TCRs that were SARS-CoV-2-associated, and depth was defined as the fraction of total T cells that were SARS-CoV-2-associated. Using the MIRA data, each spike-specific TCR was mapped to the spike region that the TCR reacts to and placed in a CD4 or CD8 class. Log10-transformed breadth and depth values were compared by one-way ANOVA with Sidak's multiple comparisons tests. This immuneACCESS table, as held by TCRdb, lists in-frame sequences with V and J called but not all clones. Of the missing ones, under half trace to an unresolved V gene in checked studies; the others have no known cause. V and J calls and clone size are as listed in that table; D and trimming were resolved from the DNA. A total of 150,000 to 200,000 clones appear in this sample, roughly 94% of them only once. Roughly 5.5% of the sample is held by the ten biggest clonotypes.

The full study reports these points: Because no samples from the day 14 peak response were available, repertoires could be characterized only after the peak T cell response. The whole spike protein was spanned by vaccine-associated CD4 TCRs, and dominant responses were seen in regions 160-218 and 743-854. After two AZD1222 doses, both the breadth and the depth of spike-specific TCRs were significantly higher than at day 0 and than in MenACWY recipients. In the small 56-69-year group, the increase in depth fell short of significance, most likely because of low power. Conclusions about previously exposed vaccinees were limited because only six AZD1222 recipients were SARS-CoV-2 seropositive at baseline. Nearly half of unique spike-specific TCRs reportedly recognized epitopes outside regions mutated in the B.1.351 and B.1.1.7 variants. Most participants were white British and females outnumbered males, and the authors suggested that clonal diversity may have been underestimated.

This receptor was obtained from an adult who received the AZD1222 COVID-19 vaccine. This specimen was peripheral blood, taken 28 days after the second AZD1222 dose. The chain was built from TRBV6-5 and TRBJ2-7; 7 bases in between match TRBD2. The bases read TGTGCCAGCGGGAGGGCCCTTTACGAGCAGTACTTC. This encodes CASGRALYEQYF.